This record looks at one T cell receptor beta chain sequence and its context. Antigen: not known. The sample comes from a study of cytomegalovirus exposure and HLA in healthy donors. V lost 5 bases and J 4 bases, leaving 13 bases between the germline ends. The CDR3 contains 14 residues. CDR1 and CDR2 from the germline V gene are SGHNT and YENEEA. PCR was performed using 60 Vbeta and 13 Jbeta primers. Only in-frame clones appear in the TCRdb table, and some are missing; sequencing was by immunoSEQ multiplex PCR. The data hold over 150,000 clones, with under 80% observed a single time. Notes on the study in general: A later analysis reportedly found that, within productive TCRs, an Asian-associated ancestry cluster had fewer N-insertions than the mean observed across the roughly 690 donors. The availability of immune exposure information extended only to CMV serostatus. Presence/absence analyses treated sequencing depth as roughly uniform across donors.

Sequencing used PBMCs. V usage is TRBV11-3 and J usage is TRBJ2-3; perhaps TRBD2 as D (6 bases). The sequence came from a man aged 35-49 years in good health and CMV-seronegative. As DNA, the CDR3 is TGTGCCAGCAGCCACATCAGGGACTCAGATACGCAGTATTTT. Amino acid sequence: CASSHIRDSDTQYF.